This TCR beta chain is from a study of CD8 T cells in ankylosing spondylitis. Notes on the study in general: Matched synovial fluid from ankylosing spondylitis patients was reported to be enriched for disease-linked clones.

V was pared by 0 bases and J by 4 bases, with 9 bases between. This CDR3 contains 14 residues. Germline V gene lookup returns CDR1 SNHLY and CDR2 FYNNEI. MiXCR, run by TCRdb on the 5' RACE reads, gives a single entry per CDR3 protein. Of roughly 230,000 distinct CDR3 sequences in the sample, 8% to 11% were seen once. This clonotype was recorded a few times. Antigen: not known. This receptor was obtained from a male donor with ankylosing spondylitis or in good health (not recorded which). This sequence joins TRBV2 and TRBJ1-1, with D perhaps TRBD1 (5 bases). The sample was blood, either unsorted or a sorted T cell fraction (not recorded which). In nucleotides, the CDR3 is TGTGCCAGCAGTGAAGCTCGGAGGGGCACTGAAGCTTTCTTT. Its translation: CASSEARRGTEAFF. The full variable domain, in which reference TRBV2 and TRBJ1-1 provide the parts outside the CDR3, is EPEVTQTPSHQVTQMGQEVILRCVPISNHLYFYWYRQILGQKVEFLVSFYNNEISEKSEIFDDQFSVERPDGSNFTLKIRSTKLEDSAMYFCASSEARRGTEAFFGQGTRLTVV.